The 15 T cell receptor beta chains below were found in one sample sequenced in a study of T cells in Graves' hyperthyroidism and ophthalmopathy. TCR beta CDR3 regions were amplified from RNA. TCR CDR3 regions were first amplified by RT-PCR with HTBI primers. TCRdb processed the multiplex PCR reads anew with MiXCR; each CDR3 protein has one entry. This table has about half a million distinct CDR3 sequences, around a quarter appearing once. Source material: blood. The receptors come from a woman aged 25 to 39 with Graves' ophthalmopathy.

Only a few counts were recorded for this clonotype. This chain uses TRBV11-1 with TRBJ1-4; D is unclear. This CDR3 is 16 amino acids long. V gave up 5 bases and J gave up 4 bases, with 17 bases separating them. Germline V gives CDR1 SGHAT, CDR2 FQDESV (reference sequence). CDR3: CASSPQSGNFNEKLFF. In nucleotides, the CDR3 is TGTGCCAGCAGCCCTCAGTCCGGAAACTTTAATGAAAAACTGTTTTTT.

This clonotype has ten or more counts. The chain joins TRBV6-5 to TRBJ1-2; 12 bases fit TRBD1. CDR3 length: 17 residues. Trimming at V came to 2 bases and at J to 4 bases, leaving 8 bases not matched to a gene. Germline assignment: CDR1 MNHEY and CDR2 SVGAGI. CDR3 in DNA: TGTGCCAGCAGTTACGGGACAGGGGGCCGCACTTTCTATGGCTACACCTTC. Protein sequence: CASSYGTGGRTFYGYTF.

The chain is built from TRBV6-1 and TRBJ1-2, with 7 bases aligning to TRBD1. This CDR3 has 13 amino acids. Losses at the gene ends were 6 bases for V and 2 bases for J; bases not matched to a gene: 3. Germline-derived CDR1 and CDR2 are MNHNS and SASEGT. The CDR3 DNA reads TGTGCCAGCAGGTGGGACAGAAACTATGGCTACACCTTC. Its translation is CASRWDRNYGYTF.

Only one count was recorded for this clonotype. This chain connects TRBV3-1 to TRBJ1-2, with TRBD1 identical over 8 bases. Trimming removed 0 bases from V and 7 bases from J; junction bases left unmatched: 10. Germline V lookup: CDR1 LGHDT, CDR2 YNNKEL (reference sequence). The CDR3 runs 16 residues. The CDR3 here is CASSQDRIDRGGGYTF. CDR3 nucleotides: TGTGCCAGCAGCCAAGACCGAATTGACAGGGGTGGTGGCTACACCTTC.

This clonotype was counted between two and nine times. The chain recombines TRBV6-2 or TRBV6-3 with TRBJ2-5; D assignment may be TRBD1 or TRBD2 (5 bases each). In germline, CDR1 is MNHEY, CDR2 SVGEGT. The CDR3 is 13 amino acids. Between the trimmed V and J ends, which lost 7 bases and 3 bases, there was a span of 12 bases. CDR3 coding DNA: TGTGCCAGCAAAATGGGGGACGAAGAGACCCAGTACTTC. Translating gives CASKMGDEETQYF.

V and J are TRBV28 and TRBJ2-7; perhaps TRBD2 as D (6 bases). V shed 6 bases and J shed 0 bases, with 15 bases lying between them. From germline, CDR1 is MDHEN and CDR2 SYDVKM. The CDR3 sequence is 15 residues long. Here the CDR3 DNA reads TGTGCCAGCAGAAACGGGGGAGAAGGCTCCTACGAGCAGTACTTC. As protein: CASRNGGEGSYEQYF.

The V gene is TRBV11-2, the J gene TRBJ2-5; 7 bases agree with TRBD1. Trimming cost V 4 bases and J 2 bases; bases outside gene matches: 7. The CDR3 is 15 residues long. Germline V gives CDR1 SGHAT, CDR2 FQNNGV. The CDR3 DNA follows: TGTGCCAGCAGCTATCGAGGGACAGCTCAAGAGACCCAGTACTTC. Its translation is CASSYRGTAQETQYF. The whole variable domain, remainder taken from reference TRBV11-2 and TRBJ2-5, is EAGVAQSPRYKIIEKRQSVAFWCNPISGHATLYWYQQILGQGPKLLIQFQNNGVVDDSQLPKDRFSAERLKGVDSTLKIQPAKLEDSAVYLCASSYRGTAQETQYFGPGTRLLVL.

This clonotype turned up a few times. V gene TRBV11-2 combines with J gene TRBJ1-3; D not certain. The germline CDR1 and CDR2 sequences are SGHAT and FQNNGV. CDR3 size: 15 residues. V was trimmed by 2 bases and J by 0 bases, leaving 8 bases between them. The CDR3 nucleotides are TGTGCCAGCAGCTTAAGGTGGAGCTCTGGAAACACCATATATTTT. Translating gives CASSLRWSSGNTIYF. Variable domain in full (rest from reference TRBV11-2 and TRBJ1-3): EAGVAQSPRYKIIEKRQSVAFWCNPISGHATLYWYQQILGQGPKLLIQFQNNGVVDDSQLPKDRFSAERLKGVDSTLKIQPAKLEDSAVYLCASSLRWSSGNTIYFGEGSWLTVV.

CDR3 region: CASSLRQAGDGTQYF. The CDR3, as DNA: TGTGCCAGCAGCTTACGACAGGCGGGAGATGGGACCCAGTACTTC. The rearrangement joins TRBV7-8 to TRBJ2-5; possible D gene TRBD2, 7 bases. Trimming took off 2 bases at V and 7 bases at J, with 17 bases between the two ends. Germline values: CDR1 SGHVS, CDR2 FQNEAQ. The CDR3 spans 15 residues.

The chain joins TRBV12-3 or TRBV12-4 to TRBJ2-7, with D possibly being TRBD2 (6 bases). V was clipped by 8 bases and J by 5 bases, with 19 bases between them. The CDR3 sequence is 14 residues long. The CDR3 DNA is TGTGCCAGCGGACGGGGGTGGGTTTCGGACGAGCAGTACTTC. Its protein product is CASGRGWVSDEQYF.

This clonotype was observed at least ten times. The gene calls are TRBV27 and TRBJ2-7; no clear D gene. This CDR3 is 14 amino acids long. CDR1 MNHEY and CDR2 SMNVEV come from the germline V gene (reference sequence). Deletions cut 6 bases from V and 1 base from J, with 13 bases between. This CDR3 reads CASSPQGKSYEQYF. For the CDR3, the DNA is TGTGCCAGCAGCCCACAAGGGAAATCCTACGAGCAGTACTTC.

This clonotype was picked up many times. The J gene is TRBJ1-5, the V gene TRBV18; D is uncertain. Germline V gene lookup returns CDR1 KGHSH and CDR2 LQKENI. Trimming took off 6 bases at V and 4 bases at J, with 16 bases between the two ends. The CDR3 totals 15 residues. CDR3 amino acids: CASSREPDSNQPQHF. The CDR3 nucleotides are TGTGCCAGCTCCCGGGAGCCAGATTCTAATCAGCCCCAGCATTTT.

The chain links TRBV28 to TRBJ1-3; 10 bases are shared with TRBD1. V dropped 7 bases and J dropped 3; count of bases not matched to a gene: 3. Germline-derived CDR1 and CDR2 are MDHEN and SYDVKM. There are 14 residues in the CDR3. The CDR3 DNA follows: TGTGCCAGCACCTGGACAGGGGGTGGAAACACCATATATTTT. Protein sequence: CASTWTGGGNTIYF.

This clonotype has at least ten counts. The genes are TRBV7-2 and TRBJ2-5, with TRBD1 identical over 8 bases. The CDR3 covers 15 residues. CDR1 SGHTA and CDR2 FQGNSA come from the germline V gene. J gave up 1 base and V 1 base, and 2 bases lay outside the gene matches. CDR3 residues: CASSLGGQAQETQYF. The CDR3 nucleotides are TGTGCCAGCAGCTTAGGGGGACAGGCCCAAGAGACCCAGTACTTC.

This clonotype was detected many times. The chain carries TRBV7-3 and TRBJ2-2; D gene uncertain. The CDR3 totals 13 residues. Trimming took off 7 bases at V and 5 bases at J, with 11 bases between the two ends. CDR1 SGHTA and CDR2 FQGTGA come from the germline V gene. CDR3 sequence reads: CASTTDGTGELFF. The CDR3 DNA is TGTGCCAGCACAACAGACGGGACCGGGGAGCTGTTTTTT.